One sample yielded the 5 T cell receptor beta chains listed below, sequenced in a study of identical twins. One entry per CDR3 protein, called by TCRdb with MiXCR from the 5' RACE reads. This table holds some 760,000 distinct CDR3 sequences, 15% to 20% found once. These data were also reused for a study on T cells expressing NK-cell markers.

Sequenced input: PBMCs. These receptors were taken from a young woman in good health.

The chain carries TRBV20-1 and TRBJ2-1; D is possibly TRBD2 (5 bases). This CDR3 contains 12 residues. Germline lookup yields CDR1 DFQATT and CDR2 SNEGSKA (reference sequence). Trimming shortened V by 6 bases and J by 12 bases, and 18 bases separated the two germline ends. The CDR3 bases are TGCAGTGCAGAGGGAAGTTCCTGGACGCAGTTCTTC. Protein product: CSAEGSSWTQFF.

This clonotype was observed many times. The V call is TRBV9, the J call TRBJ1-2; TRBD1 agrees at 7 bases. The trim removed 4 bases at V and 8 bases at J, leaving 8 bases unmatched. The CDR3 runs 13 residues. The germline V gene encodes CDR1 SGDLS and CDR2 YYNGEE. The CDR3 DNA sequence: TGTGCCAGCAGCCCACTTACAGGGGCGGGCTACACCTTC. Translation: CASSPLTGAGYTF.

This clonotype was seen once. The rearrangement uses TRBV6-1 and TRBJ2-7; a weak D match, TRBD1 (6 bases). This CDR3 is 14 amino acids long. Germline loops: CDR1 MNHNS, CDR2 SASEGT. The V end was cut by 5 bases, the J end by 4 bases, with 15 bases between. The CDR3, as DNA: TGTGCCAGCAGTCGACACAGGGAACTTTACGAGCAGTACTTC. Its protein is CASSRHRELYEQYF.

The chain combines TRBV4-1 with TRBJ2-4, with D unclear. Per the germline V gene, CDR1 is MGHRA and CDR2 is YSYEKL. V dropped 0 bases and J dropped 1 base, with 13 bases sitting between them. The CDR3 extends over 17 amino acids. The CDR3: CASSQDIGDRAKNIQYF. The CDR3 DNA follows: TGCGCCAGCAGCCAAGACATTGGGGATAGGGCCAAAAACATTCAGTACTTC.

The gene calls are TRBV6-5 and TRBJ1-1; D is uncertain. The germline CDR1 and CDR2 sequences are MNHEY and SVGAGI. CDR3 size: 15 residues. V lost 0 bases, J lost 1 base, and 9 bases lay in between. CDR3 in amino acids: CASSYSWRRNTEAFF. In DNA form, the CDR3 reads TGTGCCAGCAGTTACTCTTGGCGGAGGAACACTGAAGCTTTCTTT.